This TCR beta chain is from a study of blood T cell repertoires in COVID-19. The table came from immunoSEQ multiplex PCR; TCRdb's copy has only in-frame clones and leaves some out. This sample has approximately 160,000 clones, with about 85% found just once. This CDR3 region has 15 residues. Germline V CDR1 and CDR2: LGHDT, YNNKEL (reference sequence). Trimming removed 1 base from V and 4 bases from J; junction bases left unmatched: 6. Material for sequencing was peripheral blood. This chain connects TRBV3-1 (or the pseudogene TRBV3-2) to TRBJ1-1; TRBD1 matches at 7 bases. This clonotype originated in a woman aged 60-70 years with COVID-19, enrolled during active disease. The CDR3 nucleotides are TGTGCCAGCAGCCAAGTTCCCAGGGGGGCCACTGAAGCTTTCTTT. Its translation: CASSQVPRGATEAFF.